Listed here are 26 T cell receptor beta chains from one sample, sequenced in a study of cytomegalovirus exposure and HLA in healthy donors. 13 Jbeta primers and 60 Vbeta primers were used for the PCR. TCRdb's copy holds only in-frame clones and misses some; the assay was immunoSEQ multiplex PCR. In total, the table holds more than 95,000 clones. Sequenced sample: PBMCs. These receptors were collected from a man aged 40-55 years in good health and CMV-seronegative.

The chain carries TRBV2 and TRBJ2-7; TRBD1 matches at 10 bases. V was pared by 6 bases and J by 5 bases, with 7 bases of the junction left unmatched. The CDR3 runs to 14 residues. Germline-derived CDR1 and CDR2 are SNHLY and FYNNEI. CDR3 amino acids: CASREPGQGNEQYF. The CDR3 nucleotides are TGTGCCAGCAGGGAACCGGGACAGGGGAACGAGCAGTACTTC.

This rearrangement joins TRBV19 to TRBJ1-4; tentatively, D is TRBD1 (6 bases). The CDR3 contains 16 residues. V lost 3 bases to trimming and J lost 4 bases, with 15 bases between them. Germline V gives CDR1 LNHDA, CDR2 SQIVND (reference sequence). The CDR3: CASSMSTTGGNEKLFF. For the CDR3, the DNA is TGTGCCAGTAGTATGAGCACGACAGGAGGTAATGAAAAACTGTTTTTT.

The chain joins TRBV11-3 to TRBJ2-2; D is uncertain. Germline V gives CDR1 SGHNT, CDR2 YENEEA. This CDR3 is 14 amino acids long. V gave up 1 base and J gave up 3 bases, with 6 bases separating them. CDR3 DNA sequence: TGTGCCAGCAGCTTAGCCGTGTACACCGGGGAGCTGTTTTTT. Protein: CASSLAVYTGELFF.

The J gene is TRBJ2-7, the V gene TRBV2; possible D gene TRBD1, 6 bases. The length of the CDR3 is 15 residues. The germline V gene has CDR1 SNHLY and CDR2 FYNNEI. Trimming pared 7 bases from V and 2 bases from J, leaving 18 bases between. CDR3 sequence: CASITSTGPTYEQYF. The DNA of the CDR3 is TGTGCCAGCATCACTTCGACAGGTCCCACCTACGAGCAGTACTTC.

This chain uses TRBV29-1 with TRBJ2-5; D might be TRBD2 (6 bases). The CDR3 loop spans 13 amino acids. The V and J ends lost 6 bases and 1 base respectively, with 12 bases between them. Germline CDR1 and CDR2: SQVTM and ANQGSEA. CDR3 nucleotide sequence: TGCAGCGTGGGATGGGGGGTCCAAGAGACCCAGTACTTC. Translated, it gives CSVGWGVQETQYF.

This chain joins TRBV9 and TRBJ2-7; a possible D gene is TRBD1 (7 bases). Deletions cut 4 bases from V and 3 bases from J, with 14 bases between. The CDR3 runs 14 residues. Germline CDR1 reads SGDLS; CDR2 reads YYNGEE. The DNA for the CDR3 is TGTGCCAGCAGCCCTCAGGGGGGAGGCTACGAGCAGTACTTC. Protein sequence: CASSPQGGGYEQYF.

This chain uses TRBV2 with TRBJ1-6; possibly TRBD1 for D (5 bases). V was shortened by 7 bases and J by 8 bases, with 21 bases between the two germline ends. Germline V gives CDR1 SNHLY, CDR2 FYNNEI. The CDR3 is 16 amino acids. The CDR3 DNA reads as TGTGCCAGCACCCTGCGGGGCTCTCGGGACCATTCACCCCTCCACTTT. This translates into CASTLRGSRDHSPLHF.

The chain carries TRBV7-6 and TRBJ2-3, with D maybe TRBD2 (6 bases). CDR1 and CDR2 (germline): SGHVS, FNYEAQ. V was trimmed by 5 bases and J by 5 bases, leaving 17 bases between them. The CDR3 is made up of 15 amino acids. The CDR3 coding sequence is TGTGCCAGCAGCCCTAGGCGGGACCGCGGAGATACGCAGTATTTT. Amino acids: CASSPRRDRGDTQYF.

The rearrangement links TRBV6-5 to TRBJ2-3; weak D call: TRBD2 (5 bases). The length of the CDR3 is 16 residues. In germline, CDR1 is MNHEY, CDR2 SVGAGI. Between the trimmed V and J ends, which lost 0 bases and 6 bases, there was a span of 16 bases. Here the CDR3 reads CASSYSSGVPQDTQYF. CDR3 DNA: TGTGCCAGCAGTTACTCGAGCGGAGTCCCGCAGGATACGCAGTATTTT.

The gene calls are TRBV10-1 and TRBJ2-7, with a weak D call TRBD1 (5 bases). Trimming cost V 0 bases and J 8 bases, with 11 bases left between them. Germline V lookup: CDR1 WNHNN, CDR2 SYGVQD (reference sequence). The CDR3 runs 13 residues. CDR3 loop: CASSESLWGKQYF. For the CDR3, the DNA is TGCGCCAGCAGTGAGTCTCTCTGGGGCAAGCAGTACTTC.

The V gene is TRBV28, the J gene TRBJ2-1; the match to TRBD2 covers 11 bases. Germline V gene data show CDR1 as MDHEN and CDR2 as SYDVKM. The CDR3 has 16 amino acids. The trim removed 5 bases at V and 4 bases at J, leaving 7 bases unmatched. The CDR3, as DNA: TGTGCCAGCAGTCCCCCCCTAGCGGGAGGATACAATGAGCAGTTCTTC. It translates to CASSPPLAGGYNEQFF.

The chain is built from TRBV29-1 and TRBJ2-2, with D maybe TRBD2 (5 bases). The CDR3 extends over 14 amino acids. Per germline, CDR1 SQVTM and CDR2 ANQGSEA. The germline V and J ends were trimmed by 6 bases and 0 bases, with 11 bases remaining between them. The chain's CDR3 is CSVAGEPNTGELFF. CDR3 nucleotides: TGCAGCGTCGCCGGGGAGCCGAACACCGGGGAGCTGTTTTTT.

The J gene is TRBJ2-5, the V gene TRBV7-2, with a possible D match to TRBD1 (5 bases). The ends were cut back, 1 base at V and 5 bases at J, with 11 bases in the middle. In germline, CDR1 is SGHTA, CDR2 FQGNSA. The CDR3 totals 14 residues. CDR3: CASSLDAGLETQYF. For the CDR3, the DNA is TGTGCCAGCAGCTTAGACGCAGGGTTGGAGACCCAGTACTTC.

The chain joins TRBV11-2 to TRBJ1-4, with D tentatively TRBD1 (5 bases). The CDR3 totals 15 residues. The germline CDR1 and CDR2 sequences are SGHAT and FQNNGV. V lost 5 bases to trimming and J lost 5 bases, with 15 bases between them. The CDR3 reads CASSLGGGQNEKLFF. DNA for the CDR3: TGTGCCAGCAGCCTCGGGGGAGGCCAGAATGAAAAACTGTTTTTT.

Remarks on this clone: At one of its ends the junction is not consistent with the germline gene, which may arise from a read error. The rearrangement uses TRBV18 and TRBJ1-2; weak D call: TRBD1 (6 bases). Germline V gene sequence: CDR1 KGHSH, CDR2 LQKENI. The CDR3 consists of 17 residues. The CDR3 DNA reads TGTGCCAGCTCACCTAACTTACAACAGGGTCCCTCCTATGGCCACACCTTC. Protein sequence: CASSPNLQQGPSYGHTF.

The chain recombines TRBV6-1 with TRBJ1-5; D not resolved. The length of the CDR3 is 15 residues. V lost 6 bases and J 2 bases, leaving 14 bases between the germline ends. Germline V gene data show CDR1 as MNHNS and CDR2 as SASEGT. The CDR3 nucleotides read TGTGCCAGCAGCCCCGGGATTGTGGGCAATCAGCCCCAGCATTTT. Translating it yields CASSPGIVGNQPQHF.

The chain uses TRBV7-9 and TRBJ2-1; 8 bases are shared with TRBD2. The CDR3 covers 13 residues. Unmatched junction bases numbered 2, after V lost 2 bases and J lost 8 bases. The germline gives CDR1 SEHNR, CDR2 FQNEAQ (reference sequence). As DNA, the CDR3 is TGTGCCAGCAGCTTAACTAGCGGCTATGAGCAGTTCTTC. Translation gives CASSLTSGYEQFF.

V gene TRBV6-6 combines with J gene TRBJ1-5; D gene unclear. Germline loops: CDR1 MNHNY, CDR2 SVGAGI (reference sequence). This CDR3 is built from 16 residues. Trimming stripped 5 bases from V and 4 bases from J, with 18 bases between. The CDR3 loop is CASSPPGSAGNQPQHF. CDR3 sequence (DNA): TGTGCCAGCAGTCCCCCCGGGAGCGCCGGAAATCAGCCCCAGCATTTT.

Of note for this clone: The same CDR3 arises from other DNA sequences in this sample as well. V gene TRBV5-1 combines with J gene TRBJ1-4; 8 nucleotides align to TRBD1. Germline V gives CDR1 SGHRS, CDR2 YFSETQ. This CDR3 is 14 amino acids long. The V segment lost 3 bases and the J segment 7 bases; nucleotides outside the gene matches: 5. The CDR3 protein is CASSSPGTGEKLFF. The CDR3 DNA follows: TGCGCCAGCAGCTCCCCCGGGACAGGTGAAAAACTGTTTTTT.

This CDR3 reads CASSGGLANSPLHF. CDR3 sequence (DNA): TGCGCCAGCAGCGGGGGCCTTGCGAATTCACCCCTCCACTTT. The J gene is TRBJ1-6, the V gene TRBV5-1, with a tentative D call TRBD1 (6 bases). Trimming removed 4 bases from V and 7 bases from J, with 12 bases in between. CDR1 is SGHRS, CDR2 YFSETQ, per germline. CDR3 length: 14 amino acids.

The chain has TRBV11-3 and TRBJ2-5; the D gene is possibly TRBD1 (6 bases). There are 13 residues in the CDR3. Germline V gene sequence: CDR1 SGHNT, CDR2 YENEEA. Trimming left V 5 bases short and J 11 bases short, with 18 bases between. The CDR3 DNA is TGTGCCAGCAGCCCAGGGGTAGCAAGTGAGCAGTACTTC. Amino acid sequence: CASSPGVASEQYF. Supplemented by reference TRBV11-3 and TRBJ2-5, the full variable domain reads EAGVVQSPRYKIIEKKQPVAFWCNPISGHNTLYWYLQNLGQGPELLIRYENEEAVDDSQLPKDRFSAERLKGVDSTLKIQPAELGDSAVYLCASSPGVASEQYFGPGTRLLVL.

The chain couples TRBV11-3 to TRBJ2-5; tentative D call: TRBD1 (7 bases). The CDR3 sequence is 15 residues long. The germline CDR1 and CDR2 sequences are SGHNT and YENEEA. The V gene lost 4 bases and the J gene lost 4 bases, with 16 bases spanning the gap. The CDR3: CASSSSTGRGETQYF. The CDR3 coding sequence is TGTGCCAGCAGCTCCTCGACAGGGCGGGGAGAGACCCAGTACTTC.

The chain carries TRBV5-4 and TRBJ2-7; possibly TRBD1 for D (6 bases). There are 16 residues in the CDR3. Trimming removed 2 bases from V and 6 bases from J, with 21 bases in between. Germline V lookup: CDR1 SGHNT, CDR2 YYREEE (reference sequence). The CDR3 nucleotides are TGTGCCAGCAGCTTAGGGGGATACCGGGACGGGTCCGAGCAGTACTTC. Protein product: CASSLGGYRDGSEQYF. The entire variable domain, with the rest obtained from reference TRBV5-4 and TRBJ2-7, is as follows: ETGVTQSPTHLIKTRGQQVTLRCSSQSGHNTVSWYQQALGQGPQFIFQYYREEENGRGNFPPRFSGLQFPNYSSELNVNALELDDSALYLCASSLGGYRDGSEQYFGPGTRLTVT.

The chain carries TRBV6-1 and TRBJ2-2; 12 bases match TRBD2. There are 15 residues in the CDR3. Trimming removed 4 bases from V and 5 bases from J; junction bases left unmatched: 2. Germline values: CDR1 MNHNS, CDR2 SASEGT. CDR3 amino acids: CASSVLAGGTGELFF. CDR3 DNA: TGTGCCAGCAGTGTCCTAGCGGGAGGGACCGGGGAGCTGTTTTTT.

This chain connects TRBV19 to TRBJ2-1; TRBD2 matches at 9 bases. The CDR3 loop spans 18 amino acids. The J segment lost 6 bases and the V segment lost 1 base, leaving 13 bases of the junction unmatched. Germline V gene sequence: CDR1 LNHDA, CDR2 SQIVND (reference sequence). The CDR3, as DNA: TGTGCCAGTAGTATAGGTTGGTTTGGCGGGAGGGCCGTCAATGAGCAGTTCTTC. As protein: CASSIGWFGGRAVNEQFF.

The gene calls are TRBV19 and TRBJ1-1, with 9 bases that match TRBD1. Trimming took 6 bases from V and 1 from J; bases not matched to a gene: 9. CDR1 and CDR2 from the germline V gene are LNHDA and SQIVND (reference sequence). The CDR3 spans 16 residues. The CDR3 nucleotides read TGTGCCAGTAGCCACATCAAGGGACAGGGGAACACTGAAGCTTTCTTT. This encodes CASSHIKGQGNTEAFF.